This TCR beta chain was recorded in a study of CD8 T cells in ankylosing spondylitis. By quantitative 5'-RACE with molecular barcodes, the TCR beta libraries were made. One entry per CDR3 protein results from TCRdb running MiXCR on the 5' RACE reads. The sample records about 100,000 distinct CDR3 sequences, 24% being singletons. The study's findings and limits: Clones linked to disease were reported to show significant enrichment in matched ankylosing spondylitis synovial fluid. Made up of eight highly homologous variants, a TCR beta motif appeared characteristic of ankylosing spondylitis blood.

From germline, CDR1 is SGHRS and CDR2 YFSETQ. The CDR3 totals 14 residues. The germline V and J ends were trimmed by 1 base and 5 bases, with 12 bases remaining between them. This clonotype was detected only a few times. Its antigen is not known. The sequencing sample was made of synovial fluid, either unsorted or a sorted T cell fraction (not recorded which). V is TRBV5-1 and J is TRBJ2-5, with D unclear. The clonotype originates from a male donor with ankylosing spondylitis. The CDR3 coding sequence is TGCGCCAGCAGCTTGTCAGTCCTCGGGGAGACCCAGTACTTC. Amino acids: CASSLSVLGETQYF.